This TCR beta chain was observed in a study of shared clonotypes between healthy human individuals. Naivety among CD8 cells was defined by CD45RO negativity and positive CCR7 selection, thereby excluding terminally differentiated effector memory CD45RA+ cells. This table comes from immunoSEQ multiplex PCR, and its TCRdb copy is limited to in-frame clones, with some not included. The sample holds roughly 2 million clones, roughly 94% seen once. The CDR3 is 12 residues long. Per the germline V gene, CDR1 is SGHVS and CDR2 is FNYEAQ. V lost 4 bases to trimming and J lost 6 bases; unmatched junction nucleotides: 0. The study, taken as a whole, reports: Apart from blood, nothing was sampled; tissue repertoires likely differ.

As for this clone: Its antigen is still unknown.

This chain connects TRBV7-6 to TRBJ2-7, with 10 bases identical to TRBD1. The sequence came from a man aged 18 to 30 in good health. The sequenced sample consisted of naive CD8+ T cells sorted from blood. The CDR3 here is CASSWTGGEQYF. CDR3 bases: TGTGCCAGCAGCTGGACAGGGGGCGAGCAGTACTTC.